The rows below give T cell receptor beta chains drawn from one sample of a study of T cell responses to AZD1222 COVID-19 vaccine. Clones were sequenced by immunoSEQ multiplex PCR, and TCRdb holds only the in-frame ones, with some missing. This repertoire shows roughly 150,000 clones, roughly 90% found once; its top ten account for around 1.5%. The sequenced sample was peripheral blood, obtained 28 days after the second AZD1222 dose. Receptors originate from an adult who received the AZD1222 COVID-19 vaccine. Both conserved end residues are part of each CDR3. The D gene is left open where the match is weak. Clone size is given for some rows only: seen once, a few or many times, or a class if the clone is expanded.

D gene	V gene	clone size	J gene	CDR3 protein	CDR3 DNA
NA	TRBV5-5	NA	TRBJ1-2	CASSLMFSGDYGYTF	TGTGCCAGCAGCTTGATGTTTTCGGGGGACTATGGCTACACCTTC
NA	TRBV19	once	TRBJ1-5	CASSHPVGVYQPQHF	TGTGCCAGTAGCCACCCGGTGGGAGTTTATCAGCCCCAGCATTTT
NA	TRBV3-1/TRBV3-2	NA	TRBJ2-2	CASSQGRVGELFF	TGTGCCAGCAGCCAGGGTCGGGTCGGGGAGCTGTTTTTT
NA	TRBV5-1	NA	TRBJ1-1	CASRKNTEAFF	TGCGCCAGCAGGAAGAACACTGAAGCTTTCTTT
NA	TRBV27	NA	TRBJ2-1	CASSLFPPQPSSYNEQFF	TGTGCCAGCAGTTTATTCCCGCCACAGCCGAGCTCCTACAATGAGCAGTTCTTC
NA	TRBV5-1	NA	TRBJ1-1	CASKKTGQNTEAFF	TGCGCCAGTAAGAAGACCGGACAGAACACTGAAGCTTTCTTT
NA	TRBV9	NA	TRBJ2-3	CASSAGDTQYF	TGTGCCAGCAGCGCGGGAGATACGCAGTATTTT
NA	TRBV5-1	NA	TRBJ1-1	CASSSSDPSGAFF	TGCGCCAGCAGCTCCTCCGACCCGTCGGGAGCTTTCTTT
TRBD1	TRBV27	NA	TRBJ2-2	CASPRDRPTGELFF	TGTGCCAGCCCCCGGGACAGGCCTACCGGGGAGCTGTTTTTT
NA	TRBV5-1	NA	TRBJ1-1	CASSSRVGGTEAFF	TGCGCCAGCAGCTCCAGGGTCGGTGGGACTGAAGCTTTCTTT
TRBD1	TRBV5-1	NA	TRBJ2-5	CASSPTPGQQETQYF	TGCGCCAGCAGCCCCACGCCGGGACAGCAAGAGACCCAGTACTTC
NA	TRBV2	NA	TRBJ2-2	CASSGGPDTGELFF	TGTGCCAGCAGTGGTGGCCCGGACACCGGGGAGCTGTTTTTT
TRBD1	TRBV10-1	NA	TRBJ1-5	CASRTSTGSNQPQHF	TGCGCCAGCAGGACCTCGACAGGGAGCAATCAGCCCCAGCATTTT
NA	TRBV6-6	NA	TRBJ1-5	CASSPGLIGGQPQHF	TGTGCCAGCAGTCCCGGACTTATAGGGGGTCAGCCCCAGCATTTT
NA	TRBV18	NA	TRBJ2-7	CASSPKTVSSYEQYF	TGTGCCAGCTCCCCAAAGACAGTAAGCTCCTACGAGCAGTACTTC
TRBD1	TRBV4-1	NA	TRBJ1-4	CASSQATGTGIEKLFF	TGCGCCAGCAGCCAAGCAACCGGGACAGGGATCGAAAAACTGTTTTTT
NA	TRBV6-1	NA	TRBJ1-4	CASSDPARQGTLFF	TGTGCCAGCAGTGACCCCGCCAGGCAGGGTACACTGTTTTTT
NA	TRBV27	NA	TRBJ1-2	CASTSTERGVYGYTF	TGTGCCAGCACTTCCACCGAACGGGGGGTTTATGGCTACACCTTC
TRBD2	TRBV2	NA	TRBJ2-2	CARRPGLAGNTGELFF	TGTGCCAGGCGACCGGGACTAGCGGGGAACACCGGGGAGCTGTTTTTT
TRBD2	TRBV6-4	few	TRBJ2-2	CASSGTSGNTGELFF	TGTGCCAGCAGTGGGACTAGCGGGAACACCGGGGAGCTGTTTTTT
NA	TRBV7-8	NA	TRBJ1-5	CASSLAQPGGWQPQHF	TGTGCCAGCAGCTTAGCCCAACCGGGAGGGTGGCAGCCCCAGCATTTT
NA	TRBV4-1	NA	TRBJ1-5	CASSPTIGGARNQPQHF	TGCGCCAGCAGCCCCACTATAGGGGGGGCGCGCAATCAGCCCCAGCATTTT
NA	TRBV5-1	few	TRBJ2-5	CASSNPTEETQYF	TGCGCCAGCAGTAACCCGACAGAAGAGACCCAGTACTTC
NA	TRBV6-5	NA	TRBJ1-5	CASSYWTDNQPQHF	TGTGCCAGCAGTTACTGGACAGACAATCAGCCCCAGCATTTT
NA	TRBV5-5	few	TRBJ1-3	CASSPWPGALTGNTIYF	TGTGCCAGCAGCCCTTGGCCGGGCGCCCTTACTGGAAACACCATATATTTT
NA	TRBV25-1	NA	TRBJ1-2	CASSPAVKVNYGYTF	TGTGCCAGCAGTCCCGCGGTGAAGGTCAACTATGGCTACACCTTC
TRBD1	TRBV27	NA	TRBJ1-4	CAIVPGQGVGWANEKLFF	TGTGCCATCGTTCCGGGACAGGGAGTCGGGTGGGCTAATGAAAAACTGTTTTTT
TRBD1	TRBV4-1	once	TRBJ1-5	CASSQRQGDSNQPQHF	TGCGCCAGCAGCCAACGCCAGGGGGACAGCAATCAGCCCCAGCATTTT
TRBD1	TRBV19	NA	TRBJ1-1	CASRLQGTTEAFF	TGTGCCAGTAGACTACAGGGGACAACTGAAGCTTTCTTT
NA	TRBV5-4	NA	TRBJ2-2	CASSLIEQVTGELFF	TGTGCCAGCAGCTTGATAGAACAGGTCACCGGGGAGCTGTTTTTT
NA	TRBV6-5	once	TRBJ1-5	CASSSPGPEPQHF	TGTGCCAGCAGTTCTCCAGGCCCAGAGCCCCAGCATTTT
TRBD1	TRBV9	NA	TRBJ1-2	CASSPRDRGLYGYTF	TGTGCCAGCAGCCCTCGGGACAGGGGGCTGTATGGCTACACCTTC
NA	TRBV9	NA	TRBJ1-2	CASSPRGSPIGYTF	TGTGCCAGCAGCCCCCGGGGATCCCCAATAGGCTACACCTTC
TRBD2	TRBV7-9	NA	TRBJ2-3	CASSTRTRSLFNTQYF	TGTGCCAGCAGCACCCGGACTAGATCCTTGTTTAATACGCAGTATTTT
NA	TRBV5-1	NA	TRBJ1-1	CASSSRAPSGYTEAFF	TGCGCCAGCAGCAGCCGGGCCCCATCAGGATACACTGAAGCTTTCTTT
NA	TRBV7-8	NA	TRBJ1-5	CASSLTSTSNQPQHF	TGTGCCAGCAGCCTGACGTCGACTAGCAATCAGCCCCAGCATTTT
TRBD1	TRBV18	once	TRBJ1-1	CASSKTGSTEAFF	TGTGCCAGCTCAAAGACAGGGTCCACTGAAGCTTTCTTT
NA	TRBV14	NA	TRBJ1-4	CASSQDQAGAREKLFF	TGTGCCAGCAGCCAAGATCAGGCAGGGGCTCGTGAAAAACTGTTTTTT
TRBD1	TRBV5-1	NA	TRBJ2-4	CASRPRPGTVNIQYF	TGCGCCAGCAGGCCCCGCCCCGGGACAGTAAACATTCAGTACTTC
TRBD1	TRBV5-4	NA	TRBJ2-5	CASSSGTGGGETQYF	TGTGCCAGCAGCTCCGGGACAGGGGGAGGAGAGACCCAGTACTTC
TRBD1	TRBV4-1	once	TRBJ1-1	CASSRTERGQANTEAFF	TGCGCCAGCAGCCGCACCGAGAGGGGGCAGGCGAACACTGAAGCTTTCTTT
NA	TRBV7-9	NA	TRBJ2-7	CASSLEPHEQYF	TGTGCCAGCAGCTTAGAGCCGCACGAGCAGTACTTC
TRBD2	TRBV10-3	once	TRBJ2-1	CAISPDLAGGPNEQFF	TGTGCCATCAGCCCTGACCTAGCGGGGGGTCCCAATGAGCAGTTCTTC
NA	TRBV27	NA	TRBJ2-1	CATKARQVDNEQFF	TGTGCCACCAAAGCGCGACAGGTCGACAATGAGCAGTTCTTC
NA	TRBV5-1	NA	TRBJ2-3	CASSLGTPSTDTQYF	TGCGCCAGCAGCTTAGGGACACCGAGCACAGATACGCAGTATTTT
TRBD2	TRBV18	NA	TRBJ2-3	CASSLQGIAGGPTNTQYF	TGTGCCAGCTCACTACAAGGGATAGCGGGAGGTCCCACGAATACGCAGTATTTT
NA	TRBV19	NA	TRBJ1-1	CASTRDTNTEAFF	TGTGCCAGTACCCGGGACACAAACACTGAAGCTTTCTTT
NA	TRBV7-9	NA	TRBJ2-1	CASSLPGLPLQFF	TGTGCCAGCAGCTTACCGGGACTCCCCCTCCAGTTCTTC
NA	TRBV28	NA	TRBJ2-1	CASSLRGSKGRFF	TGTGCCAGCAGTTTAAGGGGGTCGAAGGGCCGGTTCTTC
TRBD1	TRBV28	NA	TRBJ1-4	CASSLFRGGGEKLFF	TGTGCCAGCAGTTTATTCAGAGGGGGCGGCGAAAAACTGTTTTTT
NA	TRBV20-1	NA	TRBJ1-4	CSASATGSKKLFF	TGCAGTGCTAGTGCTACAGGGTCAAAAAAACTGTTTTTT
NA	TRBV6-5	NA	TRBJ1-1	CASSYGKTGVATEAFF	TGTGCCAGCAGTTACGGAAAAACAGGAGTGGCCACTGAAGCTTTCTTT
NA	TRBV4-2	NA	TRBJ1-5	CASSQDGAGNQPQHF	TGTGCCAGCAGCCAAGATGGGGCCGGCAATCAGCCCCAGCATTTT
TRBD1	TRBV25-1	NA	TRBJ1-2	CASSELQGAVMDGYTF	TGTGCCAGCAGTGAATTACAGGGGGCTGTTATGGATGGCTACACCTTC
TRBD1	TRBV27	few	TRBJ2-1	CASITDRGNEQFF	TGTGCCAGCATTACCGACAGGGGGAATGAGCAGTTCTTC